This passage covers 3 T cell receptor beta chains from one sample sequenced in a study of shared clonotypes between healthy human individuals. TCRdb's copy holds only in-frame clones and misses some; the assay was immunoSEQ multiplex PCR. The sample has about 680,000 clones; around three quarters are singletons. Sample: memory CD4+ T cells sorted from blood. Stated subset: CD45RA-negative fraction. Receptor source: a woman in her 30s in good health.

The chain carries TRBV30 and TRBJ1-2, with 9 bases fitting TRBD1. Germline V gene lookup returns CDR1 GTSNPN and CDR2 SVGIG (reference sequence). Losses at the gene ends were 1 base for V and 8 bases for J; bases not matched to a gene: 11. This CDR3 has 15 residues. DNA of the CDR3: TGTGCCTGGAGTGCTTTAGCCGGGACAGGGACCGGCTACACCTTC. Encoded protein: CAWSALAGTGTGYTF.

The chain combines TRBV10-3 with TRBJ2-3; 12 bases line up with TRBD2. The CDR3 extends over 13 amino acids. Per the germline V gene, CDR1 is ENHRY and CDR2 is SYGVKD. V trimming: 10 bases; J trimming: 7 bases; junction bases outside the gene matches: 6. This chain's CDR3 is CATGLAGTNTQYF. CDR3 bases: TGTGCCACCGGACTAGCGGGGACCAATACGCAGTATTTT.

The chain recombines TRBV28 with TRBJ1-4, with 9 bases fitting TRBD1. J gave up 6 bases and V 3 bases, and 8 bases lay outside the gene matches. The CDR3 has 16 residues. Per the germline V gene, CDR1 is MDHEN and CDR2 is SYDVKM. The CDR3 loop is CASSLFTGGNHEKLFF. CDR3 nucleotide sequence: TGTGCCAGCAGTTTGTTCACAGGGGGCAATCATGAAAAACTGTTTTTT.